This passage covers 21 T cell receptor beta chains from one sample sequenced in a study of shared T cell receptors in the human thymus. Sequencing was performed with immunoSEQ multiplex PCR; in TCRdb, only in-frame clones are kept and a portion is missing. In the table there are 700,000 or so clones, 80% to 90% of which are singletons. These data were likewise used in another study, on human thymus T cells.

Sequenced input: thymocytes. The origin of the receptors is a girl under two years old with a congenital heart defect.

The chain is built from TRBV18 and TRBJ1-2; possibly TRBD1 for D (6 bases). V was shortened by 4 bases and J by 4 bases, with 13 bases between the two germline ends. Per germline, CDR1 KGHSH and CDR2 LQKENI. CDR3 length: 14 residues. The CDR3 loop reads CASSLGAGPYGYTF. DNA of the CDR3: TGTGCCAGCTCACTGGGGGCAGGGCCCTATGGCTACACCTTC. Using reference TRBV18 and TRBJ1-2 for the parts outside the CDR3, the full variable domain is NAGVMQNPRHLVRRRGQEARLRCSPMKGHSHVYWYRQLPEEGLKFMVYLQKENIIDESGMPKERFSAEFPKEGPSILRIQQVVRGDSAAYFCASSLGAGPYGYTFGSGTRLTVV.

Details on this clone: This sample includes further DNA sequences coding for the same CDR3. This rearrangement joins TRBV10-3 to TRBJ1-6; TRBD1 matches at 8 bases. J gave up 5 bases and V 10 bases, and 19 bases lay outside the gene matches. The length of the CDR3 is 18 residues. From germline, CDR1 is ENHRY and CDR2 SYGVKD. CDR3 nucleotides: TGTGCCACTAACTCGAAAGACAGGGGTAGGTCTAATAATTCACCCCTCCACTTT. Its translation is CATNSKDRGRSNNSPLHF.

The V gene is TRBV2, the J gene TRBJ1-3, with unresolved D. This CDR3 region has 16 residues. V lost 1 base and J lost 0, with 10 bases in between. Germline loops: CDR1 SNHLY, CDR2 FYNNEI. CDR3 nucleotide sequence: TGTGCCAGCAGTGAAGGGGAGCGGTACTCTGGAAACACCATATATTTT. Translated: CASSEGERYSGNTIYF. The entire variable domain, with the rest obtained from reference TRBV2 and TRBJ1-3, is as follows: EPEVTQTPSHQVTQMGQEVILRCVPISNHLYFYWYRQILGQKVEFLVSFYNNEISEKSEIFDDQFSVERPDGSNFTLKIRSTKLEDSAMYFCASSEGERYSGNTIYFGEGSWLTVV.

This clone was counted a few times. The V gene is TRBV6-1, the J gene TRBJ1-1, with 11 bases lining up with TRBD1. CDR1 MNHNS and CDR2 SASEGT come from the germline V gene. This CDR3 has 15 residues. J lost 6 bases, V lost 2 bases, and 5 bases had no gene match. CDR3 in DNA: TGTGCCAGCAGTGAAAGGGGGACAGGGGGACCTGAAGCTTTCTTT. It translates to CASSERGTGGPEAFF.

The chain couples TRBV6-1 to TRBJ2-1, with a tentative D call TRBD1 (6 bases). This CDR3 has 13 residues. Germline CDR1 MNHNS, CDR2 SASEGT. V was shortened by 8 bases and J by 2 bases, with 10 bases between the two germline ends. In DNA form, the CDR3 reads TGTGCCAGCGAAGAGGGGGCCTACAATGAGCAGTTCTTC. Its translation is CASEEGAYNEQFF.

The chain is built from TRBV10-3 and TRBJ2-3; TRBD2 agrees at 10 bases. Germline V gene sequence: CDR1 ENHRY, CDR2 SYGVKD. The CDR3 is 21 amino acids. The trim removed 0 bases at V and 2 bases at J, leaving 17 bases unmatched. The CDR3 spells CAISESKTPGLAKTFTDTQYF. The CDR3 DNA is TGTGCCATCAGTGAGTCAAAAACCCCGGGACTAGCGAAAACCTTCACAGATACGCAGTATTTT.

The chain recombines TRBV7-9 with TRBJ1-2, with TRBD1 matching 8 bases. Losses at the gene ends were 4 bases for V and 3 bases for J; bases not matched to a gene: 19. CDR1 SEHNR and CDR2 FQNEAQ come from the germline V gene (reference sequence). The CDR3 length is 19 residues. CDR3 DNA sequence: TGTGCCAGCAGCTCGACCTTATCCAAGGGGGGGGGACAGGACTATGGCTACACCTTC. Protein sequence: CASSSTLSKGGGQDYGYTF.

The rearrangement uses TRBV15 and TRBJ2-7, with D possibly being TRBD2 (5 bases). Germline V gives CDR1 LNHNV, CDR2 YYDKDF (reference sequence). This CDR3 has 12 amino acids. The V gene lost 4 bases and the J gene lost 1 base, with 5 bases spanning the gap. The CDR3 loop reads CATSTGSYEQYF. The DNA for the CDR3 is TGTGCCACCAGCACGGGGTCCTACGAGCAGTACTTC.

The chain links TRBV10-2 to TRBJ2-7; 11 nucleotides agree with TRBD1. V lost 8 bases, J lost 4 bases, and 7 bases stayed unmatched. Germline CDR1 and CDR2: WSHSY and SAAADI. This CDR3 is 14 amino acids long. The CDR3 nucleotides are TGCGCCAGCCAATTCGGACAGGGGGCTTACGAGCAGTACTTC. Encoded protein: CASQFGQGAYEQYF.

The chain joins TRBV19 to TRBJ1-2, with D perhaps matching TRBD1 (5 bases). The CDR3 spans 16 residues. The V gene lost 1 base and the J gene lost 3 bases, with 15 bases spanning the gap. Looked up from germline, CDR1 is LNHDA and CDR2 is SQIVND (reference sequence). Here the CDR3 DNA reads TGTGCCAGTAGTATAGTAGTCCCAGACAGTTACTATGGCTACACCTTC. It codes for CASSIVVPDSYYGYTF.

The rearrangement joins TRBV7-6 to TRBJ2-5; 10 bases align to TRBD2. The ends lost 3 bases at V and 5 bases at J; junction bases unmatched: 15. Germline CDR1 and CDR2: SGHVS and FNYEAQ. The CDR3 totals 18 residues. The CDR3 region is CASSFPSWVAGGRETQYF. CDR3 bases: TGTGCCAGCAGCTTCCCCAGTTGGGTAGCGGGGGGCAGGGAGACCCAGTACTTC. The full variable domain, rest sourced from reference TRBV7-6 and TRBJ2-5, is GAGVSQSPRYKVTKRGQDVALRCDPISGHVSLYWYRQALGQGPEFLTYFNYEAQQDKSGLPNDRFSAERPEGSISTLTIQRTEQRDSAMYRCASSFPSWVAGGRETQYFGPGTRLLVL.

The sample holds one count of this clone. The chain employs TRBV28 and TRBJ1-1; 9 bases line up with TRBD1. This CDR3 region has 14 residues. Trimming at V came to 6 bases and at J to 7 bases, leaving 9 bases not matched to a gene. The V gene's germline CDR1 is MDHEN and CDR2 SYDVKM. Here the CDR3 reads CASSRDREFIEAFF. CDR3 coding DNA: TGTGCCAGCAGCCGGGACAGGGAATTCATTGAAGCTTTCTTT.

This clone was seen only once. The chain is built from TRBV5-4 and TRBJ2-7; 16 bases fit TRBD2. Germline assignment: CDR1 SGHNT and CDR2 YYREEE (reference sequence). The CDR3 runs 15 residues. Germline trimming cut 3 bases from V and 7 bases from J; bases unmatched to any gene: 4. In DNA, the CDR3 is TGTGCCAGCAGCTCGGGACTAGCGGGGGGGTTGGAGCAGTACTTC. Amino acid sequence: CASSSGLAGGLEQYF.

The chain carries TRBV21-1 and TRBJ2-7; the table's D gene call, TRBD1, was not cross checked with the DNA. TRBV21-1 is tagged as a pseudogene. The CDR3 contains 22 residues. The CDR3 sequence is CASSKGARGPISQNISSYEQYF. CDR3 sequence (DNA): TGTGCCAGCAGCAAAGGGGCAAGGGGGCCTATATCGCAAAATATAAGCTCCTACGAGCAGTACTTC.

The chain is built from TRBV10-3 and TRBJ2-7, with 8 nucleotides matching TRBD1. This CDR3 is 16 amino acids long. V shed 6 bases, J shed 2 bases, and the junction held 12 bases outside the gene matches. Germline V gene lookup returns CDR1 ENHRY and CDR2 SYGVKD. The CDR3 DNA sequence: TGTGCCATCAGCCAGGGGGCCGTTACACCAACCTACGAGCAGTACTTC. Its translation is CAISQGAVTPTYEQYF.

The CDR3 is CASSQTGGANNEQFF. CDR3 sequence (DNA): TGTGCCAGCAGCCAAACAGGGGGAGCGAACAATGAGCAGTTCTTC. The chain is built from TRBV4-2 and TRBJ2-1, with TRBD1 identical over 8 bases. Germline CDR1 and CDR2: LGHNA and YNFKEQ. The junction had 5 bases not matched to a gene; V was cut back by 2 bases and J by 5 bases. There are 15 residues in the CDR3.

The V call is TRBV5-1, the J call TRBJ2-7; TRBD1 aligns across 7 bases. The CDR3 covers 22 residues. V lost 4 bases, J lost 1 base, and 29 bases stayed unmatched. The germline V gene has CDR1 SGHRS and CDR2 YFSETQ. The CDR3 protein is CASSRRTGTDEATTKLSYEQYF. CDR3 DNA: TGCGCCAGCAGCCGACGAACCGGGACAGACGAAGCTACCACAAAACTTTCCTACGAGCAGTACTTC. Combining the CDR3 with reference TRBV5-1 and TRBJ2-7 gives the whole variable domain KAGVTQTPRYLIKTRGQQVTLSCSPISGHRSVSWYQQTPGQGLQFLFEYFSETQRNKGNFPGRFSGRQFSNSRSEMNVSTLELGDSALYLCASSRRTGTDEATTKLSYEQYFGPGTRLTVT.

The table lists this clone with a few counts. Written as DNA, the CDR3 is TGTGCCAGAAGACCCGGGGTAGCGGGGGCTCAAGAGACCCAGTACTTC. Translation: CARRPGVAGAQETQYF. V and J are TRBV5-3 and TRBJ2-5; 9 bases fit TRBD2. TRBV5-3 is annotated as an ORF whose role is uncertain. J was trimmed by 2 bases and V by 5 bases; bases with no gene match: 10. The CDR3 covers 16 residues.

The rearrangement links TRBV28 to TRBJ1-1, with D possibly being TRBD1 (6 bases). The V gene lost 1 base and the J gene lost 4 bases, with 34 bases spanning the gap. Germline CDR1 reads MDHEN; CDR2 reads SYDVKM. The CDR3 covers 22 residues. The CDR3 protein is CASSLSRQGTTIRGVGSTEAFF. In DNA form, the CDR3 reads TGTGCCAGCAGTTTATCCCGCCAGGGCACTACCATCAGGGGAGTTGGGTCCACTGAAGCTTTCTTT.

The chain employs TRBV18 and TRBJ2-3, with TRBD2 matching over 12 bases. Trimming at V came to 1 base and at J to 1 base, leaving 9 bases not matched to a gene. Germline V gene data show CDR1 as KGHSH and CDR2 as LQKENI. The CDR3 is 19 amino acids. CDR3: CASSPRSSGGAGGTDTQYF. In nucleotides, the CDR3 is TGTGCCAGCTCACCACGCTCTAGCGGGGGGGCCGGTGGCACAGATACGCAGTATTTT.

V and J are TRBV5-1 and TRBJ2-7; 9 bases are a match to TRBD2. Per the germline V gene, CDR1 is SGHRS and CDR2 is YFSETQ. The V gene end was trimmed by 0 bases and the J gene end by 6 bases; junction bases not matched to a gene: 1. The CDR3 is made up of 13 amino acids. The CDR3 sequence is CASSLGGGGEQYF. The CDR3 DNA reads TGCGCCAGCAGCTTGGGCGGGGGGGGCGAGCAGTACTTC. The full variable domain, with the rest looked up from reference TRBV5-1 and TRBJ2-7, is KAGVTQTPRYLIKTRGQQVTLSCSPISGHRSVSWYQQTPGQGLQFLFEYFSETQRNKGNFPGRFSGRQFSNSRSEMNVSTLELGDSALYLCASSLGGGGEQYFGPGTRLTVT.